Included here is one T cell receptor (beta chain) sequence, with context. An end of the junction differs from the germline gene, which may be a read error. This specimen comes from a study of breast tumors, draining lymph nodes, adjacent tissues. Samples came from axillary lymph nodes draining the breast cancer. The CDR3 has 17 residues. The germline V gene has CDR1 KGHDR and CDR2 SFDVKD. MiXCR, applied by TCRdb to the multiplex PCR reads, yields one record per CDR3 protein. The table lists tens of thousands of distinct CDR3 sequences, more than 25% of them singletons. This TCR was sampled from a female donor with breast cancer. Some clones in this sample may be carry-over from other donors' samples. Sequencing used axillary lymph node tissue. The chain employs TRBV24-1 and TRBJ2-6; possible D gene TRBD1, 5 bases. CDR3 region: CVTSQTRGFGGANVLTF. In nucleotides, the CDR3 is TGTGTCACCAGTCAAACAAGGGGCTTTGGTGGGGCCAACGTCCTGACTTTC.